This T cell receptor beta chain was recorded in a study of blood T cells in healthy people across ages. Alongside a J-beta primer mix, a sample-barcoded 5' primer served in a second PCR lasting about 7 to 12 cycles. Each CDR3 protein gets one entry after TCRdb re-called the 5' RACE reads with MiXCR. Of hundreds of thousands of distinct CDR3 sequences in the sample, about 30% were seen once. This clonotype has a count of ten or more. CDR3 size: 11 residues. The V and J ends lost 1 base and 6 bases respectively, with 3 bases between them. Germline V gene sequence: CDR1 MNHNS, CDR2 SASEGT. This sequence originates from a woman older than 75 in good health. Input material: blood. The rearrangement joins TRBV6-1 to TRBJ1-2; D is undetermined. CDR3 nucleotides: TGTGCCAGCAGTGAAGGACATGGCTACACCTTC. Protein sequence: CASSEGHGYTF.